These 23 T cell receptor beta chains were sequenced from one sample in a study of T cell clusters in autoimmune cytopenias. TRB was amplified from approximately 250 ng of peripheral blood genomic DNA per sample. Multiplex touch-down PCR amplified TRB using TRB-A and TRB-B pools in one tube. TCRdb reprocessed the multiplex PCR reads, with one entry per CDR3 protein and no DNA. Its clone listing holds thousands of distinct CDR3 sequences. The specimen sequenced was peripheral blood. These receptors originate from a human donor with an autoimmune cytopenia or autoimmune hepatitis (not recorded which).

This clonotype is medium-sized by frequency. The rearrangement joins TRBV27 to TRBJ2-7. This CDR3 has 13 residues. CDR1 and CDR2 from the germline V gene are MNHEY and SMNVEV (reference sequence). CDR3 loop: CASSLGVEYEQYF.

This clonotype is medium-sized (0.01 to 0.1%) by frequency. The chain employs TRBV6-5 and TRBJ2-1; TCRdb's D call, TRBD1, is unchecked because there is no DNA. This CDR3 spans 20 amino acids. CDR1 MNHEY and CDR2 SVGAGI come from the germline V gene. The CDR3 here is CASVLWTGQGAAATYNEQFF.

The gene calls are TRBV27 and TRBJ1-2; TCRdb calls TRBD1, which cannot be checked without DNA. Germline V lookup: CDR1 MNHEY, CDR2 SMNVEV (reference sequence). The CDR3 runs 13 residues. CDR3 loop: CASRYPGGHGYTF.

This clonotype ranks as medium-sized (0.01 to 0.1%) in terms of frequency. J is TRBJ1-2 and V is TRBV15; TCRdb gives TRBD1 as the D gene, but with no DNA this cannot be confirmed. Germline V gives CDR1 LNHNV, CDR2 YYDKDF (reference sequence). This CDR3 is 15 amino acids long. The CDR3 loop reads CATSSRNRANYGYTF. The variable domain in full, with the rest retrieved from reference TRBV15 and TRBJ1-2, is DAMVIQNPRYQVTQFGKPVTLSCSQTLNHNVMYWYQQKSSQAPKLLFHYYDKDFNNEADTPDNFQSRRPNTSFCFLDIRSPGLGDTAMYLCATSSRNRANYGYTFGSGTRLTVV.

In terms of frequency, this clonotype is medium-sized. The V and J genes are TRBV7-2 and TRBJ1-6; TCRdb returns TRBD1, unconfirmable since there is no DNA. Per the germline V gene, CDR1 is SGHTA and CDR2 is FQGNSA. There are 16 residues in the CDR3. CDR3: CASSLALGQGSSPLHF.

The chain has TRBV28 and TRBJ2-1; the TCRdb call, TRBD2, lacks DNA for checking. CDR1 MDHEN and CDR2 SYDVKM come from the germline V gene. This CDR3 comprises 15 residues. The CDR3 spells CASKLAGNSYNEQFF.

The rearrangement joins TRBV5-1 to TRBJ1-2; no DNA is available, so the TRBD1 call from TCRdb remains unchecked. Germline-derived CDR1 and CDR2 are SGHRS and YFSETQ. This CDR3 comprises 14 residues. CDR3 sequence: CASSVTGEVYGYTF.

The chain employs TRBV20-1 and TRBJ2-3; TCRdb reports TRBD1, a call that lacks DNA to check it against. This CDR3 has 15 residues. Germline V CDR1 and CDR2: DFQATT, SNEGSKA (reference sequence). The CDR3 region is CSASLRGVHTDTQYF.

Frequency places this clonotype as medium-sized. The gene calls are TRBV7-9 and TRBJ1-2; with no DNA, the TCRdb D assignment of TRBD1 cannot be verified. The CDR3 sequence is 13 residues long. Germline values: CDR1 SEHNR, CDR2 FQNEAQ (reference sequence). The CDR3 protein is CASSLQGRYGYTF.

V usage is TRBV24-1 and J usage is TRBJ2-1; TCRdb indicates TRBD2, and absent DNA this call remains unverified. The CDR3 totals 14 residues. Germline CDR1 is KGHDR and CDR2 is SFDVKD. CDR3 residues: CATSDPGTSVEQFF.

This clonotype is labeled medium-sized based on frequency. This chain connects TRBV12-3 or TRBV12-4 to TRBJ1-3. This CDR3 spans 15 amino acids. The CDR3 loop reads CASSYRASSGNTIYF.

By frequency, this clonotype is medium-sized. The chain carries TRBV20-1 and TRBJ2-7; no DNA is available, so the TRBD2 call from TCRdb remains unchecked. In germline, CDR1 is DFQATT, CDR2 SNEGSKA (reference sequence). The CDR3 contains 16 residues. CDR3 residues: CSARGATSGRSYEQYF.

The chain has TRBV20-1 and TRBJ1-1; the TCRdb D gene call, TRBD1, has no DNA to confirm it. The CDR3 extends over 14 amino acids. The germline V gene has CDR1 DFQATT and CDR2 SNEGSKA (reference sequence). The CDR3 here is CSAKNRGVDTEAFF.

Considering frequency, this clonotype is medium-sized. The genes are TRBV19 and TRBJ2-3; TCRdb reports TRBD1, a call that lacks DNA to check it against. CDR1 and CDR2 from the germline V gene are LNHDA and SQIVND (reference sequence). This CDR3 region has 13 residues. The CDR3 loop reads CASSGTGGDTQYF.

This clonotype counts as medium-sized by frequency. The rearrangement joins TRBV6-5 to TRBJ1-1; TCRdb proposes TRBD1, but this gene call is untestable without DNA. The CDR3 consists of 15 residues. The germline V gene has CDR1 MNHEY and CDR2 SVGAGI. CDR3 region: CASSYEGQGAYRAFF.

The rearrangement uses TRBV6-5 and TRBJ2-1; the TCRdb D gene call, TRBD2, has no DNA to confirm it. This CDR3 spans 15 amino acids. In germline, CDR1 is MNHEY, CDR2 SVGAGI. CDR3 region: CATLLLGGKNNEQFF.

The chain links TRBV5-6 to TRBJ1-1. Germline V gene data show CDR1 as SGHDT and CDR2 as YYEEEE. The CDR3 runs to 15 residues. The CDR3 spells CASSLIDGGNTEAFF.

J is TRBJ2-2 and V is TRBV12-3 or TRBV12-4. This CDR3 is built from 14 residues. The CDR3 sequence is CASSFRPNTGELFF.

The chain uses TRBV28 and TRBJ2-7. This CDR3 spans 14 amino acids. The germline V gene encodes CDR1 MDHEN and CDR2 SYDVKM. The CDR3 protein is CASSSSGISYEQYF.

This clonotype registers medium-sized by frequency. The rearrangement joins TRBV6-5 to TRBJ2-7; the TRBD2 assignment by TCRdb is unverifiable without DNA. Germline values: CDR1 MNHEY, CDR2 SVGAGI. The CDR3 is 11 residues long. The CDR3 loop reads CASTIGGKQYF.

This clonotype is identified as medium-sized (0.01 to 0.1%) from frequency. The V and J genes are TRBV6-5 and TRBJ2-7. Per the germline V gene, CDR1 is MNHEY and CDR2 is SVGAGI. This CDR3 region has 13 residues. CDR3 residues: CASQLGSDYEQYF.

This sequence joins TRBV20-1 and TRBJ1-1; TCRdb gives TRBD1 as the D gene, but with no DNA this cannot be confirmed. Germline V gene data show CDR1 as DFQATT and CDR2 as SNEGSKA (reference sequence). The CDR3 has 15 residues. The CDR3 region is CSARATDRVRAEAFF.

CDR3 sequence reads: CSARIQGGISYEQYF. The chain couples TRBV20-1 to TRBJ2-7; TCRdb indicates TRBD1, and absent DNA this call remains unverified. The V gene's germline CDR1 is DFQATT and CDR2 SNEGSKA (reference sequence). This CDR3 is 15 amino acids long.